This record covers a single TCR beta chain. Its antigen is as yet unknown. Germline V gene sequence: CDR1 SEHNR, CDR2 FQNEAQ (reference sequence). The ends were cut back, 1 base at V and 5 bases at J, with 9 bases in the middle. The CDR3 is 14 residues long. This sample was included in a study of shared clonotypes between healthy human individuals. Splitting of each subset's genomic DNA was done evenly across several immunoSEQ plates. Some clones are missing from TCRdb's copy, which holds only in-frame ones; the method was immunoSEQ multiplex PCR. This table holds roughly 490,000 clones, 70% to 85% found once. Healthy adults negative for HIV, lacking recent acute infections or vaccinations, served as donors. Genomic DNA of unsorted samples came from approximately 100 million PBMCs. General study results and limits: Clonotype sharing among donors was expected to depend on sequencing depth.

This chain uses TRBV7-9 with TRBJ2-1; no reliable D call. The sequence was collected from a woman in her forties in good health. Some clones in this sample may be carry-over from other donors' samples. Sequencing input: PBMCs. CDR3 sequence: CASSLGARDNEQFF. In nucleotides, the CDR3 is TGTGCCAGCAGCTTAGGGGCCCGGGACAATGAGCAGTTCTTC.